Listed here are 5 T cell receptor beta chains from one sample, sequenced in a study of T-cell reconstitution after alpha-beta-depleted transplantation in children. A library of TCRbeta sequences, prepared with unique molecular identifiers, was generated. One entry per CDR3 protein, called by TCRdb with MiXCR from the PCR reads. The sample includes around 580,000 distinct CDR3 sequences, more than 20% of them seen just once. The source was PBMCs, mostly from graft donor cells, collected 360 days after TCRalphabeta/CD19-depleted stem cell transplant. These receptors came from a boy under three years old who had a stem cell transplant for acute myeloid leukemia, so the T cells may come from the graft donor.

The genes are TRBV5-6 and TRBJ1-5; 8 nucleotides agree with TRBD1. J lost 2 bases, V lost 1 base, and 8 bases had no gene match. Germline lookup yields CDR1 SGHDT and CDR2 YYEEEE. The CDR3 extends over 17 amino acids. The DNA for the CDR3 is TGTGCCAGCAGCTTGTCCTCAGGGGGCTTTGGCAATCAGCCCCAGCATTTT. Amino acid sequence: CASSLSSGGFGNQPQHF.

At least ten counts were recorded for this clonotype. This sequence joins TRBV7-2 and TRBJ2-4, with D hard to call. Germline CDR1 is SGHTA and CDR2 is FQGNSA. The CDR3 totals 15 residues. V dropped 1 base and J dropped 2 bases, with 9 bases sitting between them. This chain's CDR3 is CASSLGASTKNIQYF. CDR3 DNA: TGTGCCAGCAGCTTAGGGGCCAGCACCAAAAACATTCAGTACTTC.

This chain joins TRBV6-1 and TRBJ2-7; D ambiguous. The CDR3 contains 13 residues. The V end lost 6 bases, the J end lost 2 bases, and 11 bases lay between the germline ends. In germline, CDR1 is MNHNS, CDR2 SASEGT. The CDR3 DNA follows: TGTGCCAGCAGGCAAAGCGACACCTACGAGCAGTACTTC. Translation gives CASRQSDTYEQYF.

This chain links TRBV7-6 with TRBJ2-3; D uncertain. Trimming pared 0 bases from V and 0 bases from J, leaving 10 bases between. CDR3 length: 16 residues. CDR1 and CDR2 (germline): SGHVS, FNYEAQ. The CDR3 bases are TGTGCCAGCAGCTTAGCAGACACACAGAGCACAGATACGCAGTATTTT. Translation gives CASSLADTQSTDTQYF. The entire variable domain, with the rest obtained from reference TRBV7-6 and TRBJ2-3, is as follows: GAGVSQSPRYKVTKRGQDVALRCDPISGHVSLYWYRQALGQGPEFLTYFNYEAQQDKSGLPNDRFSAERPEGSISTLTIQRTEQRDSAMYRCASSLADTQSTDTQYFGPGTRLTVL.

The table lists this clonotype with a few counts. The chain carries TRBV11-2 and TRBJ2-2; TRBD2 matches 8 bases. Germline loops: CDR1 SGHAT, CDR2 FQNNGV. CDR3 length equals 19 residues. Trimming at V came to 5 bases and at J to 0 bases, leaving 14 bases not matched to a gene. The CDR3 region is CASSEPGTRWSANTGELFF. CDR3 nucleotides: TGTGCCAGCAGCGAACCAGGGACTAGATGGTCCGCGAACACCGGGGAGCTGTTTTTT.